These T cell receptor beta chains were read from a single sample in a study of T cells in Graves' hyperthyroidism and ophthalmopathy. Using its own MiXCR run on the multiplex PCR reads, TCRdb lists one record per CDR3 protein. The data contain about 610,000 distinct CDR3 sequences, 15% to 20% of them singletons. What was sequenced was blood. The receptors were gathered from a woman aged 40 to 50 with Graves' ophthalmopathy. Both conserved end residues are part of each CDR3.

J,V,CDR3
TRBJ2-1,TRBV29-1,CGAGRQGGLAAGEQFF
TRBJ1-2,TRBV12-5,CASASYGYTF
TRBJ2-5,TRBV11-2,CASSFGGRGQETQYF
TRBJ2-1,TRBV6-1,CASRSYSYNEQFF
TRBJ1-1,TRBV11-2,CASSLVGGARTEAFF
TRBJ1-5,TRBV3-1,CASSQDSTSNQPQHF
TRBJ2-7,TRBV12-3/TRBV12-4,CASGTGVDEQYF
TRBJ1-1,TRBV4-2,CASSQDKGVTTEAFF
TRBJ2-7,TRBV20-1,CSTPRQGNYEQYF
TRBJ2-7,TRBV2,CASSPWGGQGSYEQYF
TRBJ2-2,TRBV15,CATSRGQGDTGELFF
TRBJ2-7,TRBV6-2/TRBV6-3,CASRRIWVWAGGQEQYF
TRBJ1-4,TRBV28,CASSPKPLWGTNEKLFF
TRBJ2-3,TRBV19,CASRDHVGGVDTQYF
TRBJ1-6,TRBV2,CASNIQGGHSPLHF
TRBJ2-7,TRBV19,CASKVGTSSYEQYF
TRBJ1-1,TRBV7-8,CASSLGQGIDTEAFF
TRBJ2-1,TRBV11-2,CASSLDVTRGASLAGGPSQFF
TRBJ2-1,TRBV12-3/TRBV12-4,CASSSRTDSYNEQFF
TRBJ2-7,TRBV7-3,CASSLRDFNYEQYF
TRBJ2-3,TRBV5-1,CASSWGLPGGDTQYF
TRBJ2-2,TRBV20-1,CSARDVGGDSGELFF
TRBJ2-7,TRBV27,CASSSLFTGKSNEQYF
TRBJ2-7,TRBV10-3,CAISEAHGSSYEQYF
TRBJ2-3,TRBV3-1,CASSQEWTDTQYF
TRBJ2-3,TRBV30,CAWTRGLAGVGDTQYF
TRBJ2-2,TRBV12-3/TRBV12-4,CASRPHSGELFF
TRBJ2-3,TRBV7-2,CASSSVAGEVTDTQYF
TRBJ2-7,TRBV28,CASRKGLAVVYEQYF
TRBJ2-1,TRBV4-1,CASSQVDGKQFF
TRBJ2-1,TRBV6-1,CASSRSDRGLLSGQFF
TRBJ2-5,TRBV3-1,CASSQTGSQYF
TRBJ2-7,TRBV20-1,CSARTSGRGEQYF
TRBJ2-1,TRBV20-1,CSATWGGLRVSNEQFF
TRBJ1-4,TRBV3-1,CASSQEKSRIEEKLFF
TRBJ2-5,TRBV29-1,CSVETNQETQYF
TRBJ2-2,TRBV10-3,CAISYASGGTGELFF
TRBJ2-4,TRBV12-3/TRBV12-4,CASSWGRNIQYF
TRBJ2-7,TRBV9,CASSGGASGMGEQYF
TRBJ1-1,TRBV20-1,CSARTGMYTEAFF
TRBJ1-1,TRBV30,CAWRPGPLGSGNTEAFF
TRBJ1-5,TRBV10-3,CASQDAGNQPQHF
TRBJ2-7,TRBV20-1,CSARSPGMGSYEQYF